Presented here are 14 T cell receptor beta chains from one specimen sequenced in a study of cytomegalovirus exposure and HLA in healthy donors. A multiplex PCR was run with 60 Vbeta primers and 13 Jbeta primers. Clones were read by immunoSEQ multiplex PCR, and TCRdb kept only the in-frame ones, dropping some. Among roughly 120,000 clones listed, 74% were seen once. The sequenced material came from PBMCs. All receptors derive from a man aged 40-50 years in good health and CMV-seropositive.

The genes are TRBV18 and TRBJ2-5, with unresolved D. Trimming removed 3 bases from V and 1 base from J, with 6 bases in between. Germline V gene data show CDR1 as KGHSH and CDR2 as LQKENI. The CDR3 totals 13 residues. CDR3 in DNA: TGTGCCAGCTCACCGGGCTCCCAAGAGACCCAGTACTTC. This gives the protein CASSPGSQETQYF.

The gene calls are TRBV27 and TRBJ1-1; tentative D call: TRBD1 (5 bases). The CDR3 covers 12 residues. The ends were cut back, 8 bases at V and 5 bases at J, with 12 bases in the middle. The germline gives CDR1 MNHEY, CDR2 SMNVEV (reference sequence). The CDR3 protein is CASFWGRTEAFF. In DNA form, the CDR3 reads TGTGCCAGCTTCTGGGGCAGGACTGAAGCTTTCTTT.

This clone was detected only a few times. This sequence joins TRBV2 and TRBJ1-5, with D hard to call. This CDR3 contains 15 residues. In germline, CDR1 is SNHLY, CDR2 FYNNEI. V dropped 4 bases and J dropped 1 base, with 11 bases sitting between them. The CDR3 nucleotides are TGTGCCAGCAGTGCCAGCAGGCCCAGCAATCAGCCCCAGCATTTT. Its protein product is CASSASRPSNQPQHF.

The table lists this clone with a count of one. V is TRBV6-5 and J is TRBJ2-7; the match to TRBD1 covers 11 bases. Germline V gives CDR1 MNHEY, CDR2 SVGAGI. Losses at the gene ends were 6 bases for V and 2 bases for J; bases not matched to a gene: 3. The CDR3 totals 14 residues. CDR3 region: CASRPGQGAYEQYF. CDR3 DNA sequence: TGTGCCAGCAGGCCGGGACAGGGGGCCTACGAGCAGTACTTC.

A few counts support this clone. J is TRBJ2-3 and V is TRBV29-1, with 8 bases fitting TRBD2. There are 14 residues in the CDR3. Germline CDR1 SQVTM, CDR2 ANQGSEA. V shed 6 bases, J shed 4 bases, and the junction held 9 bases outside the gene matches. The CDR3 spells CSVLGLAVADTQYF. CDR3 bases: TGCAGCGTCCTCGGACTAGCTGTAGCAGATACGCAGTATTTT.

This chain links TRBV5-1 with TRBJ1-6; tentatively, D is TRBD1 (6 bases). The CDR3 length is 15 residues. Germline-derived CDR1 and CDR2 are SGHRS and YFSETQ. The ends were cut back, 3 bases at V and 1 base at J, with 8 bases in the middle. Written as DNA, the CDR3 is TGCGCCAGCAGCTCGACAGGATCCTATAATTCACCCCTCCACTTT. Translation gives CASSSTGSYNSPLHF.

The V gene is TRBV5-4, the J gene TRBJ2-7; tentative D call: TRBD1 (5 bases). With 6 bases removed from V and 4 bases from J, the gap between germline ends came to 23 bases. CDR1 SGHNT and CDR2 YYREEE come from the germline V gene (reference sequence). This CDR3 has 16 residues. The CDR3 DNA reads TGTGCCAGCACTTCTGGGGCAGGGCCGGGTTTTTACGAGCAGTACTTC. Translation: CASTSGAGPGFYEQYF.

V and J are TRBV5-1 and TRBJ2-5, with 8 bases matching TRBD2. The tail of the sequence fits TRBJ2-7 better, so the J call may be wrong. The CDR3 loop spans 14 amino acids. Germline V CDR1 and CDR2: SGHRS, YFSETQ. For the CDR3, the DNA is TGCGCCAGCAGCTCGGCTAGCGGGCCCTACGAGCAGTACTTC. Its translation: CASSSASGPYEQYF.

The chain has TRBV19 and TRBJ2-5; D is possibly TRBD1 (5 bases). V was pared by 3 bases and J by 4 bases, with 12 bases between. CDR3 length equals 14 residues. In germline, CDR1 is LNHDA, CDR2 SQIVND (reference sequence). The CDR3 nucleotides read TGTGCCAGTAGTATTAACATCCAGGGAGAGACCCAGTACTTC. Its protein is CASSINIQGETQYF.

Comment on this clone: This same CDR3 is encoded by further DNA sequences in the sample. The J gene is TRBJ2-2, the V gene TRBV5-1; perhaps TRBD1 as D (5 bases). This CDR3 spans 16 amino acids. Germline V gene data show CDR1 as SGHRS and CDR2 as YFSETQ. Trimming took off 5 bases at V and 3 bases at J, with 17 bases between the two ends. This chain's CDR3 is CASRIEGQPYTGELFF. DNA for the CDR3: TGCGCCAGCAGAATCGAAGGACAACCATACACCGGGGAGCTGTTTTTT.

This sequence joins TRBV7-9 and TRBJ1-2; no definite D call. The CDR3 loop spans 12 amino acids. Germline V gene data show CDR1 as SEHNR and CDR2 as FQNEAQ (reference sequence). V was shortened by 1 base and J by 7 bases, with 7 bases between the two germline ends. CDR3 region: CASSLELGGYTF. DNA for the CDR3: TGTGCCAGCAGCTTAGAACTCGGTGGCTACACCTTC.

Here the CDR3 DNA reads TGTGCCAGCAGAATCCAGAATGAAAAACTGTTTTTT. This encodes CASRIQNEKLFF. V usage is TRBV2 and J usage is TRBJ1-4; D is ambiguous. Trimming took 6 bases from V and 5 from J, leaving 7 bases between them. Germline V CDR1 and CDR2: SNHLY, FYNNEI. This CDR3 region has 12 residues.

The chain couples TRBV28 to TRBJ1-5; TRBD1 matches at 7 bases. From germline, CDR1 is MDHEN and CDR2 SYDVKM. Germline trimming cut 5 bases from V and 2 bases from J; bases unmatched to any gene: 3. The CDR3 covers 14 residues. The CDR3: CASSGTGGNQPQHF. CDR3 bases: TGTGCCAGCAGTGGAACAGGGGGCAATCAGCCCCAGCATTTT.

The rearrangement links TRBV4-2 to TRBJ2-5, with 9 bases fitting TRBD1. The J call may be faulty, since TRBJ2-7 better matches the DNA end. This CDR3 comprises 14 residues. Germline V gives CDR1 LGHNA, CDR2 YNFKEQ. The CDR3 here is CASSQNRGPYEQYF. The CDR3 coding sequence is TGTGCCAGCAGCCAAAACAGGGGGCCCTACGAGCAGTACTTC.